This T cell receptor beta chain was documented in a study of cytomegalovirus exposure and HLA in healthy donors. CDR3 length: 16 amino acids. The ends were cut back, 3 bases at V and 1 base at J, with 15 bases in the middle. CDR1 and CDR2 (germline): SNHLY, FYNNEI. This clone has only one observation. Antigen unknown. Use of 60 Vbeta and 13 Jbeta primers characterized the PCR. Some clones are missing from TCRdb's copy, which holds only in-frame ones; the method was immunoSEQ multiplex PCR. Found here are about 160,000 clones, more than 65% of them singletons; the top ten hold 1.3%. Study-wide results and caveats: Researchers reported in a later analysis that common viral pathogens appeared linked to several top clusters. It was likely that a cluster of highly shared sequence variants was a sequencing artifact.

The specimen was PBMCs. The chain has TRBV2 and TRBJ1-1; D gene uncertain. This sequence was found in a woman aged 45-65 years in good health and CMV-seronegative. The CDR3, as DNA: TGTGCCAGCAGTGAGTGGCTGACCGGGAGGAACACTGAAGCTTTCTTT. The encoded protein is CASSEWLTGRNTEAFF.